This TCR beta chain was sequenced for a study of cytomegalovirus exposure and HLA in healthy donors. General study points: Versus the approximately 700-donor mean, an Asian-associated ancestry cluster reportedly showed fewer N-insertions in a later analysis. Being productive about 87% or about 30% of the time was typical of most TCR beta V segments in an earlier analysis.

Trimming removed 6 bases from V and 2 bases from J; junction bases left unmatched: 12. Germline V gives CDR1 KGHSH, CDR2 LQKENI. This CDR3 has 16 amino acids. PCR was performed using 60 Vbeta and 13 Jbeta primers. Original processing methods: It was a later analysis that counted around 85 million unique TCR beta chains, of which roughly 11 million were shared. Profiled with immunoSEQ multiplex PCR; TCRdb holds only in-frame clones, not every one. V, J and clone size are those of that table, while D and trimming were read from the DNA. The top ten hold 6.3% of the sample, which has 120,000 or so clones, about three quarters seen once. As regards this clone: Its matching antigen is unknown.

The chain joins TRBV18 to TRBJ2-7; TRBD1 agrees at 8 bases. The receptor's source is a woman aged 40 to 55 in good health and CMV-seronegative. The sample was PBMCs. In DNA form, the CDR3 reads TGTGCCAGCTCCCGCGGAGGGACAGGAAGCCCCTACGAGCAGTACTTC. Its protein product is CASSRGGTGSPYEQYF.